This TCR beta chain comes out of a study of OX40 agonist ivuxolimab in advanced cancers. Background on the study: It was ivuxolimab, an agonistic anti-OX40 (CD134) antibody, that patients were treated with.

This clone was observed a few times. Profiled with immunoSEQ multiplex PCR; TCRdb holds only in-frame clones, not every one. The sample records 55,000 to 75,000 clones, around 81% being singletons. Between the trimmed V and J ends, which lost 3 bases and 3 bases, there was a span of 17 bases. Germline CDR1 reads KGHSH; CDR2 reads LQKENI. This CDR3 contains 16 residues. This chain connects TRBV18 to TRBJ1-2, with D perhaps matching TRBD1 (5 bases). The clonotype comes from an adult with an advanced solid tumor such as melanoma, head and neck, liver or kidney cancer. Source: CD4+ or CD8+ T cells sorted from blood, taken in a trial of the OX40 agonist ivuxolimab. In DNA, the CDR3 is TGTGCCAGCTCACCTACGTCGACTCGGGGCGACTATGGCTACACCTTC. It translates to CASSPTSTRGDYGYTF.